This T cell receptor (beta chain) is drawn from a study of cytomegalovirus exposure and HLA in healthy donors. 60 Vbeta and 13 Jbeta primers were used in PCR. Clones were read by immunoSEQ multiplex PCR, and TCRdb kept only the in-frame ones, dropping some. The table includes some 93,000 clones, around 10% detected once. The germline V gene encodes CDR1 MNHEY and CDR2 SVGAGI. The CDR3 extends over 14 amino acids. V was pared by 5 bases and J by 9 bases, with 9 bases of the junction left unmatched. This clonotype was sampled from a man in his fifties or sixties in good health and CMV-seropositive. This sequence joins TRBV6-5 and TRBJ2-1; 8 bases are shared with TRBD2. Sequences were obtained from PBMCs. The chain's CDR3 is CASSPGLVSIEQFF. DNA of the CDR3: TGTGCCAGCAGTCCGGGACTAGTTTCTATTGAGCAGTTCTTC.